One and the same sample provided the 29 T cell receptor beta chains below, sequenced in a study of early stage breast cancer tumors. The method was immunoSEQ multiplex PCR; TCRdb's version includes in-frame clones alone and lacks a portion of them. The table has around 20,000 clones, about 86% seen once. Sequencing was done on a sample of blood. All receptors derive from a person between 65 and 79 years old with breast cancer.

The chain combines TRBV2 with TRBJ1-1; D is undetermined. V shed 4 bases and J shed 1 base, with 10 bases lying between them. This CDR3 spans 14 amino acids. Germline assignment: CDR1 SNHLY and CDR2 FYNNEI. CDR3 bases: TGTGCCAGCAGTGCGGAGAGAAGGAACACTGAAGCTTTCTTT. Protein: CASSAERRNTEAFF.

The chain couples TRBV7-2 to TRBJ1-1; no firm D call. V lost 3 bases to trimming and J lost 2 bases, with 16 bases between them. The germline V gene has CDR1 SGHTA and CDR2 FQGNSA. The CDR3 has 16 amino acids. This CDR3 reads CASSFLAGRLNTEAFF. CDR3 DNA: TGTGCCAGCAGCTTTCTTGCGGGCAGACTTAACACTGAAGCTTTCTTT. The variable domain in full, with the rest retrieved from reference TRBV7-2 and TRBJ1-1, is GAGVSQSPSNKVTEKGKDVELRCDPISGHTALYWYRQSLGQGLEFLIYFQGNSAPDKSGLPSDRFSAERTGGSVSTLTIQRTQQEDSAVYLCASSFLAGRLNTEAFFGQGTRLTVV.

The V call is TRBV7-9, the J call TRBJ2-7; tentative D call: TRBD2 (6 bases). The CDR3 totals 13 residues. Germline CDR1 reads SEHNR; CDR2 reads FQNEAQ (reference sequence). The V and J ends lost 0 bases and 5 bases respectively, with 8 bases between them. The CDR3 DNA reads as TGTGCCAGCAGCTTAGCAGGAGGGGACGAGCAGTACTTC. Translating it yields CASSLAGGDEQYF.

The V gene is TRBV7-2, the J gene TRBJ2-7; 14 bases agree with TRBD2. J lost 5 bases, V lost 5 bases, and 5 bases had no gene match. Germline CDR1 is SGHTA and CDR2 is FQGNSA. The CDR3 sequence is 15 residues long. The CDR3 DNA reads TGTGCCAGCAGCCTGAGACTAGCGGGGGGGGACGAGCAGTACTTC. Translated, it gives CASSLRLAGGDEQYF.

In DNA form, the CDR3 reads TGTGCCAGCAGCAAAGGACAGGGGAGCTCCTACGAGCAGTACTTC. Protein: CASSKGQGSSYEQYF. This sequence joins TRBV27 and TRBJ2-7, with 9 bases aligning to TRBD1. Germline V gene sequence: CDR1 MNHEY, CDR2 SMNVEV (reference sequence). The CDR3 is made up of 15 amino acids. With 6 bases clipped from V and 0 bases from J, the junction kept 6 bases outside the gene matches.

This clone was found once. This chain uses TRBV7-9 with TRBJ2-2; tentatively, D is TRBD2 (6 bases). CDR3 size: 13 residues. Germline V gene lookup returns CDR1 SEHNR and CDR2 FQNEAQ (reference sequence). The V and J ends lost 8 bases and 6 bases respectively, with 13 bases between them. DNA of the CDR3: TGTGCCAGCCTTAGGCGGGATGCCGGGGAGCTGTTTTTT. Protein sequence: CASLRRDAGELFF.

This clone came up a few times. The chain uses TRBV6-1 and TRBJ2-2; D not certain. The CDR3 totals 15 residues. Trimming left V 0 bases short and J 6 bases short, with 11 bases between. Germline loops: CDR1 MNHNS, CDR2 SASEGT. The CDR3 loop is CASSEAQRTAGELFF. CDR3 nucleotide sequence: TGTGCCAGCAGTGAAGCGCAAAGAACGGCCGGGGAGCTGTTTTTT.

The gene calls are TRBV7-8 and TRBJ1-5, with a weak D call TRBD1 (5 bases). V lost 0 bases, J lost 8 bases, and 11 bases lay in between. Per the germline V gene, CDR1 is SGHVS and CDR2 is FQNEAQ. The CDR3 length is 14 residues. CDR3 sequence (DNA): TGTGCCAGCAGCTTAGCAGGGGCAATCAAGCCCCAGCATTTT. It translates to CASSLAGAIKPQHF.

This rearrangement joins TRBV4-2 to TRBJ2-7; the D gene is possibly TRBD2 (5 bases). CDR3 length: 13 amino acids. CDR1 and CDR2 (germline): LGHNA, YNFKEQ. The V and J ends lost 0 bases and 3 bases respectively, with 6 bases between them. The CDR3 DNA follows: TGTGCCAGCAGCCAAGATCGGGGCTACGAGCAGTACTTC. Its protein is CASSQDRGYEQYF.

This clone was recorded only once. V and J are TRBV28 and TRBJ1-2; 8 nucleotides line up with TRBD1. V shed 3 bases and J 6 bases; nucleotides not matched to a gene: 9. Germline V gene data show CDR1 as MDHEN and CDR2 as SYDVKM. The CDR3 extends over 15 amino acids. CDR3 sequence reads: CASSLGSGGINGYTF. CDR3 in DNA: TGTGCCAGCAGTTTGGGGTCAGGGGGCATTAATGGCTACACCTTC.

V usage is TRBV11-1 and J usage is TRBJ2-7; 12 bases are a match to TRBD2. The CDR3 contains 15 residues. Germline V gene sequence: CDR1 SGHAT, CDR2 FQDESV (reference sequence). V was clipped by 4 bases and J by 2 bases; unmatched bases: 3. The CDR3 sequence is CASSSLAGGTYEQYF. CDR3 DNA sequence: TGTGCCAGCAGCTCTCTAGCGGGGGGGACCTACGAGCAGTACTTC.

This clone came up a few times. DNA for the CDR3: TGTGCCAGCAGCTACCTGGGGATGAGGGAAGAGACCCAGTACTTC. This codes for CASSYLGMREETQYF. The chain is built from TRBV7-3 and TRBJ2-5; possibly TRBD2 for D (5 bases). The length of the CDR3 is 15 residues. The ends were cut back, 4 bases at V and 3 bases at J, with 15 bases in the middle. Germline CDR1 is SGHTA and CDR2 is FQGTGA.

This CDR3 reads CASSFFYRGPKGDEQFF. In DNA, the CDR3 is TGTGCCAGCAGCTTCTTTTACAGGGGGCCTAAGGGGGATGAGCAGTTCTTC. This chain links TRBV7-2 with TRBJ2-1, with 9 bases lining up with TRBD1. This CDR3 is 17 amino acids long. Germline V gene lookup returns CDR1 SGHTA and CDR2 FQGNSA. The V gene end was trimmed by 3 bases and the J gene end by 8 bases; junction bases not matched to a gene: 14.

In DNA, the CDR3 is TGTGCCAGCAGCTTATCAGCTAGCGGGGTGAGCACAGATACGCAGTATTTT. Translation gives CASSLSASGVSTDTQYF. The chain joins TRBV7-6 to TRBJ2-3, with 9 bases aligning to TRBD2. J gave up 0 bases and V 2 bases, and 6 bases lay outside the gene matches. Germline V gives CDR1 SGHVS, CDR2 FNYEAQ. The CDR3 consists of 17 residues. Using reference TRBV7-6 and TRBJ2-3 for the parts outside the CDR3, the full variable domain is GAGVSQSPRYKVTKRGQDVALRCDPISGHVSLYWYRQALGQGPEFLTYFNYEAQQDKSGLPNDRFSAERPEGSISTLTIQRTEQRDSAMYRCASSLSASGVSTDTQYFGPGTRLTVL.

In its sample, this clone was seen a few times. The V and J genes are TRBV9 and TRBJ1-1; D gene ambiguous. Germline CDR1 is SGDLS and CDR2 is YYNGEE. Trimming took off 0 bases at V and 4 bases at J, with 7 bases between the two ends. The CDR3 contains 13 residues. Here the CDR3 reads CASSVGFGTEAFF. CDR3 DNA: TGTGCCAGCAGCGTAGGGTTCGGCACTGAAGCTTTCTTT.

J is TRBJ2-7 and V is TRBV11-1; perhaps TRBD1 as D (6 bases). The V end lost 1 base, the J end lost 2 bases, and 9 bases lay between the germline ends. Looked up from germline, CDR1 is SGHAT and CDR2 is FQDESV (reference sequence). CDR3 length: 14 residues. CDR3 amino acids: CASSLGQGTYEQYF. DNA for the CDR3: TGTGCCAGCAGCTTAGGTCAGGGGACCTACGAGCAGTACTTC.

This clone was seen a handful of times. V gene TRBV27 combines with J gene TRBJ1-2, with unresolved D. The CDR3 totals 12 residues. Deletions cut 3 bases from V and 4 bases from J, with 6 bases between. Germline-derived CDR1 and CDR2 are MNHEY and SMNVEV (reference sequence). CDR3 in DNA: TGTGCCAGCAGTTTGTCGGGCTATGGCTACACCTTC. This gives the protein CASSLSGYGYTF.

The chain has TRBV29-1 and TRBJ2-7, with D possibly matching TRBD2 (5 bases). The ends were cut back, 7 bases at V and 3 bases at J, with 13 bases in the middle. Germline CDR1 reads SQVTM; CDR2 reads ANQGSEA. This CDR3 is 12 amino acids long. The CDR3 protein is CSARVSYYEQYF. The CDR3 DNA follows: TGCAGCGCGCGGGTTAGCTACTACGAGCAGTACTTC.

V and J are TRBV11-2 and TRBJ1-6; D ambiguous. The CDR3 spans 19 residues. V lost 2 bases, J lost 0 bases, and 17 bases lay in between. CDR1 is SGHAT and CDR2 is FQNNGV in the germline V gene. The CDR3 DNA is TGTGCCAGCAGCTTAAGTCAAGGCAGCTGGAGCTCCTATAATTCACCCCTCCACTTT. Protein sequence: CASSLSQGSWSSYNSPLHF.

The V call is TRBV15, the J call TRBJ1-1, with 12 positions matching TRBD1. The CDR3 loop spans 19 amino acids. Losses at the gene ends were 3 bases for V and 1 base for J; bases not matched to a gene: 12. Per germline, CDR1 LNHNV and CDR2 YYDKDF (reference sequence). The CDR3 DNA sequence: TGTGCCACCAGCAGCCGGCGTTCGGGACAGGGGGCGCAGAACACTGAAGCTTTCTTT. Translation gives CATSSRRSGQGAQNTEAFF.

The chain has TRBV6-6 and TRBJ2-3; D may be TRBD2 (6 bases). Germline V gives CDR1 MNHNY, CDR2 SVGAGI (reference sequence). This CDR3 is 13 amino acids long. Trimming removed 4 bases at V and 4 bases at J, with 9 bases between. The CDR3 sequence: CASSSPGADTQYF. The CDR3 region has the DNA TGTGCCAGCAGTTCCCCGGGGGCAGATACGCAGTATTTT.

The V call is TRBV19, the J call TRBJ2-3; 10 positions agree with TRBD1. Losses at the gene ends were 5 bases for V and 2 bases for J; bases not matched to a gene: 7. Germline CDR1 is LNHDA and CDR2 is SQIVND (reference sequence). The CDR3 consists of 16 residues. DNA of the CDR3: TGTGCCAGTAGTCCCACCGGGACAGGGGACACAGATACGCAGTATTTT. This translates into CASSPTGTGDTDTQYF.

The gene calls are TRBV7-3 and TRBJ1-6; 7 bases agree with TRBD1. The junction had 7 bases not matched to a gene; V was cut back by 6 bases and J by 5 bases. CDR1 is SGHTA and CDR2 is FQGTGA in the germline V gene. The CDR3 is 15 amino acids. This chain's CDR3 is CASRIGQGDNSPLHF. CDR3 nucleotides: TGTGCCAGCAGAATCGGGCAGGGGGATAATTCACCCCTCCACTTT.

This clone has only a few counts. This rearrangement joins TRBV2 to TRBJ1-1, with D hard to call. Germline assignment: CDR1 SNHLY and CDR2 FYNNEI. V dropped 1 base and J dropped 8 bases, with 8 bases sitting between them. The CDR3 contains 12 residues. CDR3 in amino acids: CASSEGPSEAFF. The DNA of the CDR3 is TGTGCCAGCAGTGAAGGGCCCTCGGAAGCTTTCTTT.

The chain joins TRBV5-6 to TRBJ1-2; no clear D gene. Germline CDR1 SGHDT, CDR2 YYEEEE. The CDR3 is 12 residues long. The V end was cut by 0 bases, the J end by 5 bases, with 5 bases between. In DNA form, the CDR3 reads TGTGCCAGCAGCTTGGCGGGTTATGGCTACACCTTC. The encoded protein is CASSLAGYGYTF.

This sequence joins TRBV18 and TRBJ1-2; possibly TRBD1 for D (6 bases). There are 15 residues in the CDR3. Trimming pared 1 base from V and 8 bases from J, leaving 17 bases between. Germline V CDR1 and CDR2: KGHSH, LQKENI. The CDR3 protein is CASSPLPGDTRGYTF. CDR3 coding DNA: TGTGCCAGCTCACCACTCCCAGGGGACACACGGGGCTACACCTTC. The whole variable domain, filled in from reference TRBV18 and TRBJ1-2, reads NAGVMQNPRHLVRRRGQEARLRCSPMKGHSHVYWYRQLPEEGLKFMVYLQKENIIDESGMPKERFSAEFPKEGPSILRIQQVVRGDSAAYFCASSPLPGDTRGYTFGSGTRLTVV.

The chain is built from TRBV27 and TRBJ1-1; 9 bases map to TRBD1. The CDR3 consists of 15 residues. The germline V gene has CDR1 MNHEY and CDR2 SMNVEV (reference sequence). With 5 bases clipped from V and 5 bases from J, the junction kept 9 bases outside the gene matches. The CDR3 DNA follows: TGTGCCAGCAGTCGGACAGGGGCCTACGAAACTGAAGCTTTCTTT. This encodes CASSRTGAYETEAFF.

CDR3 amino acids: CATSTGTGYNEQFF. The CDR3, as DNA: TGTGCCACCTCAACGGGGACAGGCTACAATGAGCAGTTCTTC. V usage is TRBV6-6 and J usage is TRBJ2-1, with 8 bases fitting TRBD1. The CDR3 covers 14 residues. Per germline, CDR1 MNHNY and CDR2 SVGAGI (reference sequence). V was pared by 10 bases and J by 3 bases, with 8 bases of the junction left unmatched.

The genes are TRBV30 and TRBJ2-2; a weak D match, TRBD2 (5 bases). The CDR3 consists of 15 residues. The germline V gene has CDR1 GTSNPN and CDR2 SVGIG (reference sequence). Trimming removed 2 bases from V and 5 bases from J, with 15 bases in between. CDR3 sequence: CAWSPSTGITGELFF. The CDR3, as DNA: TGTGCCTGGAGTCCCAGTACGGGGATAACCGGGGAGCTGTTTTTT.